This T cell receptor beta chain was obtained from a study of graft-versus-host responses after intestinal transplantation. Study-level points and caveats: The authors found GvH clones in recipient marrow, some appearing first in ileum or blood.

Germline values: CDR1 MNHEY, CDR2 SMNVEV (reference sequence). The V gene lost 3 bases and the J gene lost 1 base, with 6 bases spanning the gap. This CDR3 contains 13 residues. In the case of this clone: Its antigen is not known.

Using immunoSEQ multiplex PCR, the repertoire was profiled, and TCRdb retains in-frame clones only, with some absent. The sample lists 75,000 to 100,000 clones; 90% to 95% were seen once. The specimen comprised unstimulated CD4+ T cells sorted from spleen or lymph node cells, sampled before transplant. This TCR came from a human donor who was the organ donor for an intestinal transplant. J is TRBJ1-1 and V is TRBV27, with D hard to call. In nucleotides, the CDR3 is TGTGCCAGCAGTTTTCCCGGGAACACTGAAGCTTTCTTT. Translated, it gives CASSFPGNTEAFF.